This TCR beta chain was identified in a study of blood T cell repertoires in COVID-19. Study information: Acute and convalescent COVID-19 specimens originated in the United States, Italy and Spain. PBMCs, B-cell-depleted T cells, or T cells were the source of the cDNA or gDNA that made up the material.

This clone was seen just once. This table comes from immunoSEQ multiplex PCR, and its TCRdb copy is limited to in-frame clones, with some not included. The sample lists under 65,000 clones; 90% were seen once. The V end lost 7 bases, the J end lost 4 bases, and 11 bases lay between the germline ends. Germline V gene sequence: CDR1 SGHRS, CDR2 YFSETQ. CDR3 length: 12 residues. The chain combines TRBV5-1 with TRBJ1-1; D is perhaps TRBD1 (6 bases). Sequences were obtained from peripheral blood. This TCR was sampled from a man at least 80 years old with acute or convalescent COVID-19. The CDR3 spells CASYEGGTEAFF. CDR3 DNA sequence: TGCGCCAGCTACGAAGGGGGCACTGAAGCTTTCTTT. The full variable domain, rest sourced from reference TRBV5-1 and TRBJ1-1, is KAGVTQTPRYLIKTRGQQVTLSCSPISGHRSVSWYQQTPGQGLQFLFEYFSETQRNKGNFPGRFSGRQFSNSRSEMNVSTLELGDSALYLCASYEGGTEAFFGQGTRLTVV.